This T cell receptor beta chain is from a study of T cells in localized non-small cell lung cancer. The CDR3 is 13 residues long. Germline lookup yields CDR1 SGHNT and CDR2 YYREEE (reference sequence). The V end lost 5 bases, the J end lost 9 bases, and 18 bases lay between the germline ends. Study outcomes and limitations: Adjacent uninvolved lung tissue had the highest T cell clonality, exceeding tumor.

Some clones are missing from TCRdb's copy, which holds only in-frame ones; the method was immunoSEQ multiplex PCR. Of 90,000 to 95,000 clones in the sample, roughly 93% were seen once. With regard to this clone: Its antigen is currently unknown.

This sequence joins TRBV5-4 and TRBJ2-7; no reliable D call. The TCR comes from a woman aged 40-69 years with stage II squamous cell lung carcinoma. The starting material was PBMCs, obtained before any cancer treatment. The CDR3 loop reads CASRPINDKWQYF. The CDR3 DNA reads as TGTGCCAGCAGGCCTATAAATGATAAATGGCAGTACTTC.